This passage covers 21 T cell receptor beta chains from one sample sequenced in a study of human T cells and chemical hapten exposure. TCRdb re-called the RACE reads with MiXCR, one entry per CDR3 protein. The table lists roughly 380,000 distinct CDR3 sequences, under 6.5% of them singletons, with 4.5% to 6% in the top ten. Specified time point: patch test 2, 6 weeks after DPC sensitization. As for treatment: therapeutic diphenylcyclopropenone sensitization with weekly scalp DPC. Sample: whole blood, taken in connection with sensitization to the hapten diphenylcyclopropenone (DPC). The receptors were gathered from a woman between 18 and 29 years old with alopecia areata. Some clones in this sample may be carry-over from other donors' samples.

The gene calls are TRBV27 and TRBJ2-2, with a tentative D call TRBD1 (5 bases). CDR1 and CDR2 (germline): MNHEY, SMNVEV (reference sequence). V lost 3 bases to trimming and J lost 1 base, with 6 bases between them. CDR3 size: 14 residues. CDR3: CASSFTGNTGELFF. The CDR3 DNA follows: TGTGCCAGCAGTTTTACAGGGAACACCGGGGAGCTGTTTTTT.

This clonotype turned up a few times. This chain uses TRBV6-1 with TRBJ1-5; D gene ambiguous. Trimming shortened V by 6 bases and J by 7 bases, and 16 bases separated the two germline ends. The length of the CDR3 is 14 residues. The germline gives CDR1 MNHNS, CDR2 SASEGT. CDR3 sequence (DNA): TGTGCCAGCAGCCACGGACCCATGAGGCAGCCCCAGCATTTT. Protein sequence: CASSHGPMRQPQHF.

This clonotype was counted ten times or more. V and J are TRBV5-1 and TRBJ2-5; TRBD2 aligns across 8 bases. The CDR3 spans 15 residues. After removal of 4 bases from V and 3 bases from J, the junction contained 8 bases not matched to a gene. Germline CDR1 and CDR2: SGHRS and YFSETQ. In DNA, the CDR3 is TGCGCCAGCAGCCGGGGGGGGCCGGAGGAAGAGACCCAGTACTTC. This translates into CASSRGGPEEETQYF.

This clonotype was counted many times. The DNA of the CDR3 is TGTGCCAGCAGTCCGACAAACCATGAGCAGTTCTTC. This codes for CASSPTNHEQFF. This chain links TRBV12-3 or TRBV12-4 with TRBJ2-1; D remains unclear. V lost 5 bases to trimming and J lost 8 bases, with 10 bases between them. This CDR3 is 12 amino acids long.

This clonotype was recorded many times. The chain uses TRBV6-5 and TRBJ1-6, with D possibly being TRBD1 (6 bases). The V gene lost 6 bases and the J gene lost 11 bases, with 14 bases spanning the gap. Germline V gives CDR1 MNHEY, CDR2 SVGAGI. The CDR3 loop spans 13 amino acids. As DNA, the CDR3 is TGTGCCAGCAGCCTACAGGGACGGCCACCCCTCCACTTT. Protein sequence: CASSLQGRPPLHF.

The gene calls are TRBV27 and TRBJ2-7, with unresolved D. V dropped 4 bases and J dropped 3 bases, with 10 bases sitting between them. There are 13 residues in the CDR3. Germline V gene data show CDR1 as MNHEY and CDR2 as SMNVEV (reference sequence). CDR3 protein: CASSSNPLYEQYF. The CDR3 DNA reads TGTGCCAGCAGTTCTAACCCCCTCTACGAGCAGTACTTC.

This clonotype has only a few counts. This chain connects TRBV12-3 or TRBV12-4 to TRBJ2-7; 7 bases fit TRBD1. V lost 1 base to trimming and J lost 5 bases; unmatched junction nucleotides: 5. The CDR3 has 14 amino acids. CDR3 coding DNA: TGTGCCAGCAGTTTAGGAGACAGGGTACACGAGCAGTACTTC. Encoded protein: CASSLGDRVHEQYF.

In this sample, this clonotype turned up many times. The V and J genes are TRBV29-1 and TRBJ1-2, with a possible D match to TRBD1 (6 bases). Trimming removed 5 bases at V and 0 bases at J, with 13 bases between. The CDR3 is 14 amino acids. CDR1 is SQVTM and CDR2 is ANQGSEA in the germline V gene. This CDR3 reads CSVSTGLSNYGYTF. The CDR3 DNA follows: TGCAGCGTTTCGACAGGTTTATCTAACTATGGCTACACCTTC. The variable domain in full, completed from reference TRBV29-1 and TRBJ1-2, reads SAVISQKPSRDICQRGTSLTIQCQVDSQVTMMFWYRQQPGQSLTLIATANQGSEATYESGFVIDKFPISRPNLTFSTLTVSNMSPEDSSIYLCSVSTGLSNYGYTFGSGTRLTVV.

This sequence joins TRBV11-3 and TRBJ2-5; no definite D call. Trimming removed 4 bases from V and 1 base from J, with 10 bases in between. Germline V gene lookup returns CDR1 SGHNT and CDR2 YENEEA. This CDR3 region has 14 residues. The CDR3 sequence is CASSSPASQETQYF. The CDR3, as DNA: TGTGCCAGCAGCTCCCCAGCCAGCCAAGAGACCCAGTACTTC.

This clonotype has at least ten counts. The chain combines TRBV18 with TRBJ1-1; D may be TRBD1 (5 bases). Per the germline V gene, CDR1 is KGHSH and CDR2 is LQKENI. Trimming pared 3 bases from V and 14 bases from J, leaving 16 bases between. This CDR3 has 12 residues. The CDR3 loop is CASSPTDRGSFF. In DNA form, the CDR3 reads TGTGCCAGCTCACCGACAGACAGAGGGTCCTTCTTT. Together with reference TRBV18 and TRBJ1-1, the CDR3 gives the full variable domain: NAGVMQNPRHLVRRRGQEARLRCSPMKGHSHVYWYRQLPEEGLKFMVYLQKENIIDESGMPKERFSAEFPKEGPSILRIQQVVRGDSAAYFCASSPTDRGSFFGQGTRLTVV.

In its sample, this clonotype was seen many times. The rearrangement uses TRBV7-2 and TRBJ1-5; no clear D. V dropped 4 bases and J dropped 5 bases, with 15 bases sitting between them. The CDR3 has 15 residues. Germline CDR1 SGHTA, CDR2 FQGNSA. The CDR3, as DNA: TGTGCCAGCAGCTCTTGGAGAGGAAGGGATCAGCCCCAGCATTTT. It translates to CASSSWRGRDQPQHF.

This clonotype was counted only a few times. The V call is TRBV7-2, the J call TRBJ2-3, with unresolved D. Trimming pared 5 bases from V and 4 bases from J, leaving 13 bases between. CDR1 SGHTA and CDR2 FQGNSA come from the germline V gene. This CDR3 spans 14 amino acids. In nucleotides, the CDR3 is TGTGCCAGCAGCCTAAGACTGCTAGCAGATACGCAGTATTTT. Translated, it gives CASSLRLLADTQYF.

This clonotype came up many times. This rearrangement joins TRBV9 to TRBJ2-4, with unresolved D. The CDR3 sequence is 13 residues long. Trimming removed 2 bases at V and 10 bases at J, with 13 bases between. In germline, CDR1 is SGDLS, CDR2 YYNGEE. In nucleotides, the CDR3 is TGTGCCAGCAGCGTCCTCCCAGCAGAGATTCAGTACTTC. It translates to CASSVLPAEIQYF.

This clonotype was counted at least ten times. The chain recombines TRBV18 with TRBJ1-5; a possible D gene is TRBD1 (5 bases). Germline values: CDR1 KGHSH, CDR2 LQKENI. There are 17 residues in the CDR3. V lost 3 bases and J 1 base, leaving 16 bases between the germline ends. The CDR3 bases are TGTGCCAGCTCACCTTCAGACGGAGGGGAAAGCAATCAGCCCCAGCATTTT. As protein: CASSPSDGGESNQPQHF.

This clonotype was seen ten or more times. The chain recombines TRBV28 with TRBJ1-6, with 8 bases fitting TRBD1. There are 15 residues in the CDR3. The germline gives CDR1 MDHEN, CDR2 SYDVKM. After removal of 3 bases from V and 10 bases from J, the junction contained 8 bases not matched to a gene. The CDR3 region has the DNA TGTGCCAGCAGTTTGGTCGACAGGGGTGACTCACCCCTCCACTTT. Amino acids: CASSLVDRGDSPLHF.

This clonotype was seen only a few times. This chain links TRBV9 with TRBJ2-3; D uncertain. Germline assignment: CDR1 SGDLS and CDR2 YYNGEE. The CDR3 consists of 15 residues. V was clipped by 0 bases and J by 4 bases, with 12 bases between them. CDR3 DNA sequence: TGTGCCAGCAGCGTAGAGGCCCGCGCCGCAGATACGCAGTATTTT. This translates into CASSVEARAADTQYF.

In its sample, this clonotype was seen a few times. The chain combines TRBV5-5 with TRBJ2-3; 11 nucleotides match TRBD2. The germline V gene has CDR1 SGHKS and CDR2 YYEKEE (reference sequence). The CDR3 is 16 amino acids. Germline trimming cut 0 bases from V and 1 base from J; bases unmatched to any gene: 1. CDR3 region: CASSLELAGGTDTQYF. As DNA, the CDR3 is TGTGCCAGCAGCTTGGAACTAGCGGGGGGCACAGATACGCAGTATTTT.

Ten or more counts support this clonotype. The chain employs TRBV24-1 and TRBJ2-3; D is possibly TRBD1 (6 bases). The ends were cut back, 2 bases at V and 0 bases at J, with 11 bases in the middle. The germline CDR1 and CDR2 sequences are KGHDR and SFDVKD. The CDR3 sequence is 16 residues long. The CDR3 loop is CATSDSLDSSTDTQYF. The CDR3 DNA reads as TGTGCCACCAGTGATTCGCTGGACAGTAGCACAGATACGCAGTATTTT.

V gene TRBV9 combines with J gene TRBJ1-5, with D uncertain. The V end was cut by 3 bases, the J end by 0 bases, with 7 bases between. Germline assignment: CDR1 SGDLS and CDR2 YYNGEE. This CDR3 comprises 14 residues. The CDR3 here is CASSATVSNQPQHF. The CDR3 DNA reads as TGTGCCAGCAGCGCAACAGTTAGCAATCAGCCCCAGCATTTT.

At least ten counts were recorded for this clonotype. The genes are TRBV4-2 and TRBJ1-1; D not certain. Germline-derived CDR1 and CDR2 are LGHNA and YNFKEQ. Trimming left V 0 bases short and J 6 bases short, with 11 bases between. This CDR3 is built from 14 residues. This CDR3 is CASSQDMGRSEAFF. The CDR3 DNA reads TGTGCCAGCAGCCAAGATATGGGCAGGTCTGAAGCTTTCTTT.

The V call is TRBV29-1, the J call TRBJ1-1; TRBD1 might be the D (5 bases). Germline loops: CDR1 SQVTM, CDR2 ANQGSEA. The CDR3 has 13 residues. V lost 6 bases and J 4 bases, leaving 15 bases between the germline ends. The CDR3 region has the DNA TGCAGCGTCCGAGCGGGACGGCTCACTGAAGCTTTCTTT. Protein sequence: CSVRAGRLTEAFF.